The clone carrying this T cell receptor (beta chain) showed up just once. Per germline, CDR1 LNHDA and CDR2 SQIVND (reference sequence). J gave up 8 bases and V 5 bases, and 15 bases lay outside the gene matches. CDR3 size: 16 residues. The sample comes from a study of blood T cell repertoires in COVID-19. As originally analysed: Estimated nucleated cell counts came from reference gene primer amplification. Assay used: immunoSEQ multiplex PCR; TCRdb lists only in-frame clones, some missing. That table furnishes V, J and clone size, whereas the DNA furnished D and trimming. The table includes around 260,000 clones, about four fifths detected once.

The chain joins TRBV19 to TRBJ1-2; 9 bases fit TRBD1. This receptor was identified in an older person with COVID-19, enrolled during active disease. The sample was peripheral blood. CDR3 DNA sequence: TGTGCCAGTAGTCTCAACCCTCCGGGACAGGGTAACGGCTACACCTTC. It specifies CASSLNPPGQGNGYTF.